This T cell receptor beta chain appears in the sequencing data of a study of technical replicates of blood from a handful of donors. Using immunoSEQ multiplex PCR, the repertoire was profiled, and TCRdb retains in-frame clones only, with some absent. The sample has 55,000 to 75,000 clones; more than 75% are singletons. J gave up 9 bases and V 1 base, and 4 bases lay outside the gene matches. This CDR3 contains 14 residues. Germline-derived CDR1 and CDR2 are SGHAT and FQNNGV. This chain uses TRBV11-2 with TRBJ2-1; TRBD2 agrees at 9 bases. The receptor comes from a human donor in good health. Some clones in this sample may be carry-over from other donors' samples. The sequenced sample consisted of PBMCs. CDR3 amino acids: CASSLGREGREQFF. CDR3 coding DNA: TGTGCCAGCAGCTTAGGGCGGGAGGGCCGTGAGCAGTTCTTC.